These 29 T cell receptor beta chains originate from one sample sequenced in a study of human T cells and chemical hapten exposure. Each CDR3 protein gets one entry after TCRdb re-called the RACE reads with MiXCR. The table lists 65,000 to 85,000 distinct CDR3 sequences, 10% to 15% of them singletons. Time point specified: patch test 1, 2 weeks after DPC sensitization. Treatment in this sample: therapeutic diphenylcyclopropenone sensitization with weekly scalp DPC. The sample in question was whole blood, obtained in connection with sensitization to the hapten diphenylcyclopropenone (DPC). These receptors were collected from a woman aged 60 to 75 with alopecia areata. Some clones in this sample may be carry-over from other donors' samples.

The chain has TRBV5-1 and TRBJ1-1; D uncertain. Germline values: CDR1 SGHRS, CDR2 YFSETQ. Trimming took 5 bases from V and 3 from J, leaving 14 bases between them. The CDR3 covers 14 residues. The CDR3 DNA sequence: TGCGCCAGCAGGCCGGATGGAGGCGACACTGAAGCTTTCTTT. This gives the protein CASRPDGGDTEAFF.

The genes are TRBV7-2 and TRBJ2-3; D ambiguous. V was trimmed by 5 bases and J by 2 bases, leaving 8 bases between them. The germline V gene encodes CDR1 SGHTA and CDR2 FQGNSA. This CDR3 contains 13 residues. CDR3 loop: CASSQSYTDTQYF. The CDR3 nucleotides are TGTGCCAGCAGCCAATCGTACACAGATACGCAGTATTTT.

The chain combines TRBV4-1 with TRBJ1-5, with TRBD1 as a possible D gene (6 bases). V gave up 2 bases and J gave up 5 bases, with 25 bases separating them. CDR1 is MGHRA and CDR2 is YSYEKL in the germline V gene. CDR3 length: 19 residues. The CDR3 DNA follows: TGCGCCAGCAGCCAACAAACACCCATGGGAAGGGGGAGCTATCAGCCCCAGCATTTT. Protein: CASSQQTPMGRGSYQPQHF.

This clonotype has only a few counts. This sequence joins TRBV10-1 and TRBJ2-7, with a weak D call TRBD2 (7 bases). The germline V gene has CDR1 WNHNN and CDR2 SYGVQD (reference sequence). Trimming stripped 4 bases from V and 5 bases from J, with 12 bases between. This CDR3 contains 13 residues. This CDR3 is CASSGGGVDEQYF. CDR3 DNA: TGCGCCAGCAGTGGCGGGGGCGTAGACGAGCAGTACTTC.

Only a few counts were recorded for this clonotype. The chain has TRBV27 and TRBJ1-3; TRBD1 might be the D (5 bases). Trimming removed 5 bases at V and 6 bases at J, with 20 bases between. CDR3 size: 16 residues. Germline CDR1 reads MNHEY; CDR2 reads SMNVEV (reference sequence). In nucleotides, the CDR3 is TGTGCCAGCAGTGCCTCCCCTGGGGGGGTTACAAACACCATATATTTT. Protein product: CASSASPGGVTNTIYF.

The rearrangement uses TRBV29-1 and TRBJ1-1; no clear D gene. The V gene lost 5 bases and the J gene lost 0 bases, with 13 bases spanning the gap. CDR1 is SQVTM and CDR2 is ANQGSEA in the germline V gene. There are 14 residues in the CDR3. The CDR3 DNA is TGCAGCGTTACCCGGACGACTATGAACACTGAAGCTTTCTTT. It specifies CSVTRTTMNTEAFF.

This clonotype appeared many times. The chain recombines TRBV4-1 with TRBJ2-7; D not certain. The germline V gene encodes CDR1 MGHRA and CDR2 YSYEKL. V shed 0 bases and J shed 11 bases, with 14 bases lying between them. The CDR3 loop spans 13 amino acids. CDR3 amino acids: CASSQELSAMEYF. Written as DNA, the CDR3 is TGCGCCAGCAGCCAAGAGCTAAGTGCCATGGAGTACTTC.

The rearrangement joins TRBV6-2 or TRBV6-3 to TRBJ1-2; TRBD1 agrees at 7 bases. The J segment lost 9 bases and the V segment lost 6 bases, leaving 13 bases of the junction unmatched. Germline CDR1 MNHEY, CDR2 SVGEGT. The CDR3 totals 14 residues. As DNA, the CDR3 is TGTGCCAGCAGACCTTCTGGACAGGCCCTCCGCTACACCTTC. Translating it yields CASRPSGQALRYTF.

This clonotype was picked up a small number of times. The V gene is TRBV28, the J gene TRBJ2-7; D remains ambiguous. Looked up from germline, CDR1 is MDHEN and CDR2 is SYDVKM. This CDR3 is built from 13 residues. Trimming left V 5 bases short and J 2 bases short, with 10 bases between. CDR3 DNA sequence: TGTGCCAGCAGTCGGCAGCAGCCCTACGAGCAGTACTTC. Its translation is CASSRQQPYEQYF.

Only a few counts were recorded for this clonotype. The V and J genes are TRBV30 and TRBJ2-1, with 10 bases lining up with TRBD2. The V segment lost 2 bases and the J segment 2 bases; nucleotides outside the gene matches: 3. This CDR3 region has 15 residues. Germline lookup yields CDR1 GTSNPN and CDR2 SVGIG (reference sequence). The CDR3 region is CAWSRGTSAYNEQFF. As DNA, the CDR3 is TGTGCCTGGAGTAGGGGGACTAGCGCCTACAATGAGCAGTTCTTC. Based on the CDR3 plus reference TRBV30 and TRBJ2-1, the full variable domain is SQTIHQWPATLVQPVGSPLSLECTVEGTSNPNLYWYRQAAGRGLQLLFYSVGIGQISSEVPQNLSASRPQDRQFILSSKKLLLSDSGFYLCAWSRGTSAYNEQFFGPGTRLTVL.

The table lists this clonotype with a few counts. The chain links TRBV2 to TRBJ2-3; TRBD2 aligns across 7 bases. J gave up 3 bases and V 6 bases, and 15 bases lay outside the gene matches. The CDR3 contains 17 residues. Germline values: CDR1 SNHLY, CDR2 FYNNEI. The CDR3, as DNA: TGTGCCAGCAGCTTGATGATGAGCGGGGCGAAAACAGATACGCAGTATTTT. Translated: CASSLMMSGAKTDTQYF.

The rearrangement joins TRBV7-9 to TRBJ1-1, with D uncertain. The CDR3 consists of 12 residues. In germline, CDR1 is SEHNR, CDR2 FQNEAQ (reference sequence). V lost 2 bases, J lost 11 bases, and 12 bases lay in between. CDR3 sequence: CASSLWEVEAFF. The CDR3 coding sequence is TGTGCCAGCAGCTTATGGGAGGTTGAGGCTTTCTTT. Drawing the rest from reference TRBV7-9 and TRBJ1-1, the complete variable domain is DTGVSQNPRHKITKRGQNVTFRCDPISEHNRLYWYRQTLGQGPEFLTYFQNEAQLEKSRLLSDRFSAERPKGSFSTLEIQRTEQGDSAMYLCASSLWEVEAFFGQGTRLTVV.

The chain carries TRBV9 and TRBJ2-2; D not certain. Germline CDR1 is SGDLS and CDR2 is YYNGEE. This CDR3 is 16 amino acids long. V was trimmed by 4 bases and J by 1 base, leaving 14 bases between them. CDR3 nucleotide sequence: TGTGCCAGCAGCTCCGCGACCCCCAAGAACACCGGGGAGCTGTTTTTT. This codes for CASSSATPKNTGELFF. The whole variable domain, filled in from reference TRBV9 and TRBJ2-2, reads DSGVTQTPKHLITATGQRVTLRCSPRSGDLSVYWYQQSLDQGLQFLIQYYNGEERAKGNILERFSAQQFPDLHSELNLSSLELGDSALYFCASSSATPKNTGELFFGEGSRLTVL.

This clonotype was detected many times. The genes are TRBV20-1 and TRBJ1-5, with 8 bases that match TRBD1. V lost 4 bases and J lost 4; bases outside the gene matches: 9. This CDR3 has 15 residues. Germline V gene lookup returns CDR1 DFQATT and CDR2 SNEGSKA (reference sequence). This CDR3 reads CSAKALQGVNQPQHF. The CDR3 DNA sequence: TGCAGTGCTAAGGCATTACAGGGGGTTAATCAGCCCCAGCATTTT.

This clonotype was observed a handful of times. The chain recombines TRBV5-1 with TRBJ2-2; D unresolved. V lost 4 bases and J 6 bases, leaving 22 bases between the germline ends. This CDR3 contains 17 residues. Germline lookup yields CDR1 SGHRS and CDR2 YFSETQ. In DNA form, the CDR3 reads TGCGCCAGCAGCGCAGGCCCAAGTGGCAGCATGGCCGGGGAGCTGTTTTTT. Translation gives CASSAGPSGSMAGELFF.

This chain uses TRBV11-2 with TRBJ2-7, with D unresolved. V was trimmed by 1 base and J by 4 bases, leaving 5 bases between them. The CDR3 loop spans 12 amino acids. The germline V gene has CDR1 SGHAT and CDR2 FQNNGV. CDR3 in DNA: TGTGCCAGCAGCTTAGGTCGGTACGAGCAGTACTTC. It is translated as CASSLGRYEQYF.

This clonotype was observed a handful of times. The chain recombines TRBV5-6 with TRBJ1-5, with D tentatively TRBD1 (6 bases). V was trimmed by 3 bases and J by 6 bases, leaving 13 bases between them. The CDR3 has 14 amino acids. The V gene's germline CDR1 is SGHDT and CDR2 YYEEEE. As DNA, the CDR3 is TGTGCCAGCAGCTCGTCTACAGGGTTTCAGCCCCAGCATTTT. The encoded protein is CASSSSTGFQPQHF.

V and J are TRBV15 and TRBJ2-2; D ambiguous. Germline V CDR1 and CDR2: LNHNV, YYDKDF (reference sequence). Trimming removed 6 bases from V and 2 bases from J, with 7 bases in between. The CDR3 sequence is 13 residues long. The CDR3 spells CATSRANTGELFF. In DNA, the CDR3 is TGTGCCACCAGTAGGGCAAACACCGGGGAGCTGTTTTTT.

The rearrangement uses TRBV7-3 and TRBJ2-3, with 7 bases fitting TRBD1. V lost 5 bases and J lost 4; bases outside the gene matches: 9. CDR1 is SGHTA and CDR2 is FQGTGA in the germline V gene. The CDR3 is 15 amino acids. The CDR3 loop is CASSPPGQFPDTQYF. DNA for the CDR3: TGTGCCAGCAGCCCCCCGGGACAGTTCCCAGATACGCAGTATTTT.

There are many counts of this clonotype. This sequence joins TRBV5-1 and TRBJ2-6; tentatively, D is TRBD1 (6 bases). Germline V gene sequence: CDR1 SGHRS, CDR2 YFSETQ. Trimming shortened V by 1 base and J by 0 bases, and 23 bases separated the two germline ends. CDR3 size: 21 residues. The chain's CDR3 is CASSLTRGRQSLSSGANVLTF. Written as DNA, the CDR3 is TGCGCCAGCAGCTTGACTAGGGGGAGACAGTCACTGAGCTCTGGGGCCAACGTCCTGACTTTC.

In DNA form, the CDR3 reads TGTGCCAGCAGTTACTCGTACGGAACCTATGGCTACACCTTC. Protein product: CASSYSYGTYGYTF. V is TRBV6-5 and J is TRBJ1-2, with no clear D. The ends were cut back, 0 bases at V and 4 bases at J, with 9 bases in the middle. Germline lookup yields CDR1 MNHEY and CDR2 SVGAGI. The CDR3 is 14 residues long.

Here the CDR3 reads CASSPSDGSYNEQFF. CDR3 DNA: TGTGCCAGCTCACCATCGGACGGGTCTTACAATGAGCAGTTCTTC. The genes are TRBV18 and TRBJ2-1; D uncertain. V lost 2 bases and J lost 4, with 12 bases in between. The CDR3 is 15 residues long. Germline V gene data show CDR1 as KGHSH and CDR2 as LQKENI.

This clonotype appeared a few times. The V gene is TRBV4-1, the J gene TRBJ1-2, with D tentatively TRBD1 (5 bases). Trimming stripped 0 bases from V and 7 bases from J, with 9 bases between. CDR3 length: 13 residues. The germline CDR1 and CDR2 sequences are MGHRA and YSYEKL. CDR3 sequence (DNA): TGCGCCAGCAGCCAAGATACGGGGACTGGCTACACCTTC. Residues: CASSQDTGTGYTF.

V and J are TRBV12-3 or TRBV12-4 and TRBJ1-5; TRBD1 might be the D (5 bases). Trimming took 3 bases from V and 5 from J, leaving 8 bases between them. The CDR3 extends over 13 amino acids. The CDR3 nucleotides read TGTGCCAGCAGTTTGGAAGGGGATCAGCCCCAGCATTTT. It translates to CASSLEGDQPQHF.

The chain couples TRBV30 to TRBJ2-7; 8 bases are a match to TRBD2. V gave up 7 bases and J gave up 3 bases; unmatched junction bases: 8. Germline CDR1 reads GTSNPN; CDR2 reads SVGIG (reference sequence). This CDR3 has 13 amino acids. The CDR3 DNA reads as TGTGCCTCCTATAGCGGGACCTACTACGAGCAGTACTTC. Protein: CASYSGTYYEQYF.

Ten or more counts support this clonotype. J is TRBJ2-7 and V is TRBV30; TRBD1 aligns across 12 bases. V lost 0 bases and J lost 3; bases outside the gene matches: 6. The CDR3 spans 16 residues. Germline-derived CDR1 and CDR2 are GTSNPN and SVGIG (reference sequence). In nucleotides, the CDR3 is TGTGCCTGGAGTGTGGGGACAGGGGGCACGGTCTACGAGCAGTACTTC. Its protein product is CAWSVGTGGTVYEQYF. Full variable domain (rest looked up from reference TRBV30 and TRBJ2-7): SQTIHQWPATLVQPVGSPLSLECTVEGTSNPNLYWYRQAAGRGLQLLFYSVGIGQISSEVPQNLSASRPQDRQFILSSKKLLLSDSGFYLCAWSVGTGGTVYEQYFGPGTRLTVT.

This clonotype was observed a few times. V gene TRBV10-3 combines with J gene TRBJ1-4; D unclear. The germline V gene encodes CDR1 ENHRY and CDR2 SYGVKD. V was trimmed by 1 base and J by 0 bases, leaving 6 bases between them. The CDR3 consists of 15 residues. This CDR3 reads CAISEFLATNEKLFF. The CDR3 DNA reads TGTGCCATCAGTGAGTTCCTTGCAACTAATGAAAAACTGTTTTTT.

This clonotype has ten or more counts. The CDR3 protein is CASGSDPNYGYTF. CDR3 DNA sequence: TGTGCCAGCGGGTCGGACCCTAACTATGGCTACACCTTC. The genes are TRBV11-2 and TRBJ1-2; D remains ambiguous. Per the germline V gene, CDR1 is SGHAT and CDR2 is FQNNGV. V gave up 8 bases and J gave up 0 bases, with 10 bases separating them. The CDR3 has 13 amino acids. Complete variable domain (other parts from reference TRBV11-2 and TRBJ1-2): EAGVAQSPRYKIIEKRQSVAFWCNPISGHATLYWYQQILGQGPKLLIQFQNNGVVDDSQLPKDRFSAERLKGVDSTLKIQPAKLEDSAVYLCASGSDPNYGYTFGSGTRLTVV.

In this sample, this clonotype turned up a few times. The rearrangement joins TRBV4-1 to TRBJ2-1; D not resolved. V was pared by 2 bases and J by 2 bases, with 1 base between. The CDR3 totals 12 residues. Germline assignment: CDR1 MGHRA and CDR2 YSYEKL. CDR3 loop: CASSQTYNEQFF. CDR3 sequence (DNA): TGCGCCAGCAGCCAAACCTACAATGAGCAGTTCTTC.